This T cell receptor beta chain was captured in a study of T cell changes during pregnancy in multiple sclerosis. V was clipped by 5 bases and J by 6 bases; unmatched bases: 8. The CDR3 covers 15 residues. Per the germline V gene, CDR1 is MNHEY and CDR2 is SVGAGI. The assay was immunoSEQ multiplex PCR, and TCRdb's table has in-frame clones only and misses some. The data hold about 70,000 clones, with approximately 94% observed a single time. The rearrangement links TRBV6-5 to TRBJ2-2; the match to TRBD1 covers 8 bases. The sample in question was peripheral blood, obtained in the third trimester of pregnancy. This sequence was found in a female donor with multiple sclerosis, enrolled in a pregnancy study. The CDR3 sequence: CASSPQGGVAGELFF. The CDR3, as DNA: TGTGCCAGCAGTCCACAGGGGGGCGTTGCCGGGGAGCTGTTTTTT.